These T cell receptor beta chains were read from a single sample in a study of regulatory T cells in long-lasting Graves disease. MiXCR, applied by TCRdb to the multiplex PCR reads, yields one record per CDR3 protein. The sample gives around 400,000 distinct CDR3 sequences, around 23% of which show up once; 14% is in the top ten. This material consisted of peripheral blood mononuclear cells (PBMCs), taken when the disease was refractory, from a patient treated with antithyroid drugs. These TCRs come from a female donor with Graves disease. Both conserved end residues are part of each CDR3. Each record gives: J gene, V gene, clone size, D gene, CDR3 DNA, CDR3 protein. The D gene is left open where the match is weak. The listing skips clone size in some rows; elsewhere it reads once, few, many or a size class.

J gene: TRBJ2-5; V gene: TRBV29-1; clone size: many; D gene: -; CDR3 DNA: TGCAGCGGCGGGGAGGCGGTAGGGGAGACCCAGTACTTC; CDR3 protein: CSGGEAVGETQYF
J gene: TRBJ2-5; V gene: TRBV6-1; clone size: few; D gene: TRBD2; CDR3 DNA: TGTGCCAGCAGTGAAGATTCTAGCGGGAGGGGGTGGGAGACCCAGTACTTC; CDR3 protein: CASSEDSSGRGWETQYF
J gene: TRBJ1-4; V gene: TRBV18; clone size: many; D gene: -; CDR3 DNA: TGTGCCAGCTCTCAATTACTTGGGTCTGAAAAACTGTTTTTT; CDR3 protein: CASSQLLGSEKLFF
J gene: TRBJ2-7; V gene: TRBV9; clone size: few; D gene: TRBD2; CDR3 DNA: TGTGCCAGCAGCGTAGGAGTCGGGCTAGCGGGAGACGAGCAGTACTTC; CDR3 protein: CASSVGVGLAGDEQYF
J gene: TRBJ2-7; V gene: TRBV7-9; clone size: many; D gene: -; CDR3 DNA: TGTGCCAGCACTCCCCCCCGGGACGTAGCCTACGAGCAGTACTTC; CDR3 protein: CASTPPRDVAYEQYF
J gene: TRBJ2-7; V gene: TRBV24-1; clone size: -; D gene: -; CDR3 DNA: TGTGCCACCAGTGAGCCGGCTGGGTCGGGGGAGCAGTACTTC; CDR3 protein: CATSEPAGSGEQYF
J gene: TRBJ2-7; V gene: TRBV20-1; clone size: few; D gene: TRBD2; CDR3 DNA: TGCAGTGCAGTGACCGGGACTAGTTATTTGCAGTACTTC; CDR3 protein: CSAVTGTSYLQYF
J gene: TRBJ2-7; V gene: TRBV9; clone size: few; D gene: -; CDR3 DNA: TGTGCCAGCAGCCCCGGTCTAGTAGGCTACGAGCAGTACTTC; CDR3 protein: CASSPGLVGYEQYF
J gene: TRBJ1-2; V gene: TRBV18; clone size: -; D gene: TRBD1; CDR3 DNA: TGTGCCAGCTCACCTGACTTGGGCCAGGGGGCGAATGGCTACACCTTC; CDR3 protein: CASSPDLGQGANGYTF
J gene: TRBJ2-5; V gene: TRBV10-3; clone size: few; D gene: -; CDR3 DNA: TGTGCCATCAGTGAGTCAATCGGGGAGACCCAGTACTTC; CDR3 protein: CAISESIGETQYF
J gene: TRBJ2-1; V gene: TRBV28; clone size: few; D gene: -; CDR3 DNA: TGTGCCAGCAGTTCCTTGGGGTCTAGCGCCCGACCTGGTGAGCAGTTCTTC; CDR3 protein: CASSSLGSSARPGEQFF
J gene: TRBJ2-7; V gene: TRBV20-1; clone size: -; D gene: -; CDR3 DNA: TGCAGTGCTAGTAAAACGGGGGAGTCCCACGAGCAGTACTTC; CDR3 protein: CSASKTGESHEQYF
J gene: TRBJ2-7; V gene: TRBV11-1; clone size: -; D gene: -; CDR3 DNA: TGTGCCAGCAGCTCAAAACGGGAAGGGTTTGAGCAGTACTTC; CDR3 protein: CASSSKREGFEQYF
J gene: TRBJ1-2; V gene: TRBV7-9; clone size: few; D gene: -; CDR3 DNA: TGTGCCAGCAGCTCCCCTTTTCTGGGAAACTATGGCTACACCTTC; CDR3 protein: CASSSPFLGNYGYTF
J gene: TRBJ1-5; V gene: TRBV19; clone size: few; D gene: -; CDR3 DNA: TGTGCCAGTAGCAACCCAAAGACGGGGCGAGGGCAGCCCCAGCATTTT; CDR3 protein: CASSNPKTGRGQPQHF
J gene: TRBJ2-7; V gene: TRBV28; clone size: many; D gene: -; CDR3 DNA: TGTGCCAGCACCGTAGGCGCCGACTACGAGCAGTACTTC; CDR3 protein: CASTVGADYEQYF
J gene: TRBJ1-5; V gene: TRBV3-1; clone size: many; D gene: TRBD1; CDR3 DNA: TGTGCCAGCAGCCAAGATCTCGGTGGACAGGAGCCCCAGCATTTT; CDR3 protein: CASSQDLGGQEPQHF
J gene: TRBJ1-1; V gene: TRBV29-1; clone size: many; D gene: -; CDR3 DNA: TGCAGCGTTGGAGCGGATCACACTGAAGCTTTCTTT; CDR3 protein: CSVGADHTEAFF